Sequencing of this T cell receptor (beta chain) was carried out in a study of shared clonotypes between healthy human individuals. Notes on the study in general: All-four-donor shared clonotypes had higher generation probabilities than non-shared clonotypes did.

In the case of this clone: Its antigen is undetermined.

The length of the CDR3 is 14 residues. The junction had 12 bases not matched to a gene; V was cut back by 6 bases and J by 7 bases. Germline loops: CDR1 MNHEY, CDR2 SMNVEV (reference sequence). Deep level was the assay's run setting. TCRdb keeps only in-frame clones here, not all; method: immunoSEQ multiplex PCR. The repertoire holds about 1 million clones, with 70% to 80% as singletons. The V gene is TRBV27, the J gene TRBJ2-7; TRBD2 agrees at 7 bases. Sequencing input: memory CD4+ T cells from PBMCs. Documented subset: CD45RA-negative fraction. The origin of this receptor is a man between 18 and 35 years old in good health. Some clones in this sample may be carry-over from other donors' samples. The CDR3: CASRNTWGGGEQYF. Written as DNA, the CDR3 is TGTGCCAGCAGGAATACCTGGGGGGGAGGGGAGCAGTACTTC.